Each of the 26 T cell receptor beta chains below was sequenced from the same sample in a study of T cell responses to AZD1222 COVID-19 vaccine. The table came from immunoSEQ multiplex PCR; TCRdb's copy has only in-frame clones and leaves some out. The table shows about 120,000 clones, with roughly 89% occurring only once. The specimen was peripheral blood, collected 28 days after the second AZD1222 dose. Receptors originate from an adult who received the AZD1222 COVID-19 vaccine.

The rearrangement uses TRBV28 and TRBJ2-1, with 7 positions matching TRBD2. V trimming: 2 bases; J trimming: 4 bases; junction bases outside the gene matches: 2. CDR3 size: 14 residues. Germline CDR1 MDHEN, CDR2 SYDVKM. The CDR3 DNA is TGTGCCAGCAGTTTACCTAGCGGTTACAATGAGCAGTTCTTC. Translated, it gives CASSLPSGYNEQFF.

The chain has TRBV19 and TRBJ1-2; D is unclear. This CDR3 comprises 13 residues. The V end lost 7 bases, the J end lost 6 bases, and 15 bases lay between the germline ends. The germline V gene encodes CDR1 LNHDA and CDR2 SQIVND (reference sequence). CDR3 bases: TGTGCCAGTACTACCACAAGGCGGGATGGCTACACCTTC. It codes for CASTTTRRDGYTF.

The chain couples TRBV6-1 to TRBJ1-5, with D perhaps TRBD1 (6 bases). Germline loops: CDR1 MNHNS, CDR2 SASEGT. The CDR3 totals 16 residues. V dropped 4 bases and J dropped 2 bases, with 15 bases sitting between them. CDR3 nucleotides: TGTGCCAGCAGTGTAAAACAGGGTGGGGGCAATCAGCCCCAGCATTTT. Its protein is CASSVKQGGGNQPQHF.

The J gene is TRBJ2-2, the V gene TRBV4-1, with 7 bases that match TRBD2. Trimming cost V 0 bases and J 1 base; bases outside gene matches: 2. The CDR3 consists of 16 residues. Germline values: CDR1 MGHRA, CDR2 YSYEKL. The CDR3 bases are TGCGCCAGCAGCCAAGAGGGCGGGGGGAACACCGGGGAGCTGTTTTTT. Encoded protein: CASSQEGGGNTGELFF.

V is TRBV28 and J is TRBJ1-4, with 10 bases identical to TRBD1. The CDR3 consists of 14 residues. V lost 6 bases and J lost 5; bases outside the gene matches: 3. The germline CDR1 and CDR2 sequences are MDHEN and SYDVKM. The CDR3 DNA reads TGTGCCAGCAGCTCGGGACAGGGGAATGAAAAACTGTTTTTT. Amino acid sequence: CASSSGQGNEKLFF.

The CDR3 loop reads CAIEPGGRLGYGYTF. DNA for the CDR3: TGTGCCATCGAACCGGGGGGGCGATTGGGCTATGGCTACACCTTC. V usage is TRBV28 and J usage is TRBJ1-2, with a possible D match to TRBD1 (6 bases). CDR3 size: 15 residues. Trimming removed 10 bases from V and 4 bases from J, with 22 bases in between. From germline, CDR1 is MDHEN and CDR2 SYDVKM.

The sample holds one count of this clone. This chain connects TRBV28 to TRBJ2-5, with 7 bases aligning to TRBD1. CDR1 and CDR2 (germline): MDHEN, SYDVKM. The CDR3 runs to 12 residues. V lost 7 bases, J lost 2 bases, and 1 base stayed unmatched. The DNA of the CDR3 is TGTGCCAGCACGGGACAGCAAGAGACCCAGTACTTC. Amino acids: CASTGQQETQYF. Supplemented by reference TRBV28 and TRBJ2-5, the full variable domain reads DVKVTQSSRYLVKRTGEKVFLECVQDMDHENMFWYRQDPGLGLRLIYFSYDVKMKEKGDIPEGYSVSREKKERFSLILESASTNQTSMYLCASTGQQETQYFGPGTRLLVL.

V usage is TRBV5-1 and J usage is TRBJ1-6; TRBD1 agrees at 9 bases. The V gene's germline CDR1 is SGHRS and CDR2 YFSETQ. The CDR3 contains 17 residues. The trim removed 4 bases at V and 0 bases at J, leaving 5 bases unmatched. This CDR3 is CASSVGQGNSYNSPLHF. CDR3 nucleotide sequence: TGCGCCAGCAGCGTCGGACAGGGGAACTCCTATAATTCACCCCTCCACTTT.

This chain uses TRBV6-5 with TRBJ1-2; TRBD1 might be the D (5 bases). With 3 bases removed from V and 4 bases from J, the gap between germline ends came to 12 bases. This CDR3 has 14 amino acids. Germline values: CDR1 MNHEY, CDR2 SVGAGI. The CDR3 sequence is CASSYLGVSYGYTF. The CDR3 bases are TGTGCCAGCAGTTATCTGGGGGTATCCTATGGCTACACCTTC.

The chain couples TRBV6-5 to TRBJ1-1; 11 bases line up with TRBD1. Trimming cost V 7 bases and J 0 bases; bases outside gene matches: 4. Germline V gene sequence: CDR1 MNHEY, CDR2 SVGAGI. The CDR3 consists of 15 residues. As DNA, the CDR3 is TGTGCCAGCACCTGGACAGGGGGCATGAACACTGAAGCTTTCTTT. Protein sequence: CASTWTGGMNTEAFF.

This sequence joins TRBV10-3 and TRBJ1-5, with a tentative D call TRBD1 (6 bases). This CDR3 comprises 20 residues. V was clipped by 5 bases and J by 0 bases, with 26 bases between them. Germline CDR1 and CDR2: ENHRY and SYGVKD. CDR3: CAISHPSDSLAGYSNQPQHF. The DNA of the CDR3 is TGTGCCATCAGTCACCCCTCGGACAGCCTCGCCGGATATAGCAATCAGCCCCAGCATTTT.

The genes are TRBV10-3 and TRBJ2-7, with D uncertain. The CDR3 runs to 16 residues. The ends were cut back, 3 bases at V and 3 bases at J, with 18 bases in the middle. Germline CDR1 and CDR2: ENHRY and SYGVKD. DNA for the CDR3: TGTGCCATCAGTGAAGGCAACGGAGCAGAGATCTACGAGCAGTACTTC. Translation: CAISEGNGAEIYEQYF.

The genes are TRBV3-1 (or the pseudogene TRBV3-2) and TRBJ2-2; 7 bases line up with TRBD2. The V gene end was trimmed by 3 bases and the J gene end by 5 bases; junction bases not matched to a gene: 0. The CDR3 sequence is 13 residues long. Germline lookup yields CDR1 LGHDT and CDR2 YNNKEL (reference sequence). CDR3 residues: CASSHSGTGELFF. The CDR3 coding sequence is TGTGCCAGCAGCCATAGCGGGACCGGGGAGCTGTTTTTT.

This clone has only a few counts. V and J are TRBV2 and TRBJ1-5; D gene unclear. Germline V CDR1 and CDR2: SNHLY, FYNNEI. Deletions cut 1 base from V and 6 bases from J, with 10 bases between. This CDR3 contains 14 residues. The CDR3 sequence is CASSEGWGVQPQHF. Written as DNA, the CDR3 is TGTGCCAGCAGTGAAGGTTGGGGAGTTCAGCCCCAGCATTTT.

The chain links TRBV29-1 to TRBJ2-1; 8 bases match TRBD2. J was trimmed by 9 bases and V by 3 bases; bases with no gene match: 4. The V gene's germline CDR1 is SQVTM and CDR2 ANQGSEA. CDR3 length equals 12 residues. The CDR3 bases are TGCAGCGTTGATCCGGGGGGGACTGAGCAGTTCTTC. This codes for CSVDPGGTEQFF.

The rearrangement links TRBV19 to TRBJ1-2; 8 bases map to TRBD1. J gave up 4 bases and V 7 bases, and 5 bases lay outside the gene matches. The CDR3 spans 13 residues. Germline loops: CDR1 LNHDA, CDR2 SQIVND (reference sequence). Here the CDR3 DNA reads TGTGCCAGTACCAGGGGGCCCCTCTATGGCTACACCTTC. Protein: CASTRGPLYGYTF.

The V and J genes are TRBV6-6 and TRBJ1-2; 10 positions agree with TRBD1. The CDR3 has 14 amino acids. Germline-derived CDR1 and CDR2 are MNHNY and SVGAGI (reference sequence). Losses at the gene ends were 2 bases for V and 6 bases for J; bases not matched to a gene: 3. CDR3 in amino acids: CASSYRGQGNGYTF. The CDR3 bases are TGTGCCAGCAGTTACCGGGGACAGGGGAATGGCTACACCTTC.

This clone was detected once. The gene calls are TRBV5-1 and TRBJ1-1; 8 bases are a match to TRBD1. This CDR3 is built from 16 residues. Germline assignment: CDR1 SGHRS and CDR2 YFSETQ. V was clipped by 0 bases and J by 5 bases; unmatched bases: 9. Here the CDR3 DNA reads TGCGCCAGCAGCTTGGCGACTACAGGGGGGGAAACTGAAGCTTTCTTT. Protein sequence: CASSLATTGGETEAFF. The full variable domain, with the rest looked up from reference TRBV5-1 and TRBJ1-1, is KAGVTQTPRYLIKTRGQQVTLSCSPISGHRSVSWYQQTPGQGLQFLFEYFSETQRNKGNFPGRFSGRQFSNSRSEMNVSTLELGDSALYLCASSLATTGGETEAFFGQGTRLTVV.

This sequence joins TRBV5-5 and TRBJ2-1; D remains ambiguous. The V end lost 4 bases, the J end lost 5 bases, and 7 bases lay between the germline ends. The length of the CDR3 is 12 residues. CDR1 is SGHKS and CDR2 is YYEKEE in the germline V gene (reference sequence). The CDR3 region is CASSMLNNEQFF. CDR3 DNA sequence: TGTGCCAGCAGCATGTTGAACAATGAGCAGTTCTTC.

This sequence joins TRBV21-1 and TRBJ1-1. TRBV21-1 is tagged as a pseudogene. The length of the CDR3 is 14 residues. Here the CDR3 reads CASRAKPRGTEAFF. The CDR3 bases are TGTGCCAGCAGAGCCAAACCTCGAGGGACTGAAGCTTTCTTT.

The V call is TRBV3-1 (or the pseudogene TRBV3-2), the J call TRBJ1-5; D might be TRBD1 (6 bases). CDR1 LGHDT and CDR2 YNNKEL come from the germline V gene (reference sequence). Deletions cut 4 bases from V and 8 bases from J, with 12 bases between. This CDR3 has 13 amino acids. CDR3 loop: CASSPGVREPQHF. In DNA form, the CDR3 reads TGTGCCAGCAGCCCAGGGGTCAGGGAGCCCCAGCATTTT.

The V and J genes are TRBV18 and TRBJ2-5; D gene uncertain. From germline, CDR1 is KGHSH and CDR2 LQKENI. The V and J ends lost 3 bases and 0 bases respectively, with 14 bases between them. CDR3 size: 16 residues. CDR3 bases: TGTGCCAGCTCACCGGGTGGGTCGGCGTACCAAGAGACCCAGTACTTC. Protein product: CASSPGGSAYQETQYF. The variable domain in full, with the rest retrieved from reference TRBV18 and TRBJ2-5, is NAGVMQNPRHLVRRRGQEARLRCSPMKGHSHVYWYRQLPEEGLKFMVYLQKENIIDESGMPKERFSAEFPKEGPSILRIQQVVRGDSAAYFCASSPGGSAYQETQYFGPGTRLLVL.

The chain uses TRBV23-1 and TRBJ1-1; D unresolved. TRBV23-1 belongs to the ORF category, with a function that is uncertain. This CDR3 region has 15 residues. V lost 0 bases and J 2 bases, leaving 10 bases between the germline ends. The CDR3 reads CASSQSGTINTEAFF. CDR3 DNA: TGCGCCAGCAGTCAATCTGGTACAATCAACACTGAAGCTTTCTTT.

This chain connects TRBV29-1 to TRBJ1-4; D unclear. CDR3 length equals 13 residues. Trimming removed 1 base from V and 6 bases from J, with 9 bases in between. The germline V gene has CDR1 SQVTM and CDR2 ANQGSEA. CDR3 DNA: TGCAGCGTTGAAGCCGGAGGAGATGAAAAACTGTTTTTT. Translating gives CSVEAGGDEKLFF.

CDR3 sequence: CASSKTYLLGEQYF. Here the CDR3 DNA reads TGCGCCAGCAGCAAGACTTACTTATTAGGGGAGCAGTACTTC. This sequence joins TRBV5-1 and TRBJ2-7; D remains unclear. V was pared by 4 bases and J by 7 bases, with 18 bases between. The V gene's germline CDR1 is SGHRS and CDR2 YFSETQ. The CDR3 is 14 amino acids.

Notes on this clone: This sample also contains other DNA sequences that code for the same CDR3. This chain joins TRBV11-3 and TRBJ2-1; TRBD2 agrees at 9 bases. V shed 4 bases and J 4 bases; nucleotides not matched to a gene: 2. There are 14 residues in the CDR3. Germline V lookup: CDR1 SGHNT, CDR2 YENEEA. CDR3 in amino acids: CASSSGLAYNEQFF. CDR3 bases: TGTGCCAGCAGCTCGGGACTAGCATACAATGAGCAGTTCTTC.